A selection of T cell receptor beta chains follows, all from one sample in a study of T cell responses to AZD1222 COVID-19 vaccine. Clones were sequenced by immunoSEQ multiplex PCR, and TCRdb holds only the in-frame ones, with some missing. The sample carries roughly 120,000 clones, roughly 90% recorded once. Sequencing used peripheral blood, obtained on day 0 of AZD1222 vaccination. The receptors here all came from an adult in good health. The CDR3 runs from the conserved cysteine through the conserved F or W. D genes are given only for firm matches. Rows may omit the clone size; those that give it use once, few, many or a size class.

j_call	clone_size	d_call	v_call	cdr3_aa	cdr3_nt
TRBJ1-1	NA	TRBD1	TRBV27	CASSFRQGGTEAFF	TGTGCCAGCAGTTTTCGACAGGGGGGCACTGAAGCTTTCTTT
TRBJ2-1	NA	TRBD1	TRBV13	CASSPGTGSYNEQFF	TGTGCCAGCAGCCCCGGGACAGGCTCCTACAATGAGCAGTTCTTC
TRBJ1-2	NA	NA	TRBV12-5	CASGTQVNYGYTF	TGTGCTAGTGGGACGCAGGTCAACTATGGCTACACCTTC
TRBJ1-2	once	NA	TRBV11-2	CASSPDRDYGYTF	TGTGCCAGCAGCCCGGACAGAGACTATGGCTACACCTTC
TRBJ2-1	NA	NA	TRBV11-2	CASRRGGWNNEQFF	TGTGCCAGCAGGAGAGGGGGGTGGAACAATGAGCAGTTCTTC
TRBJ2-1	once	TRBD1	TRBV28	CASRPLQGSSYNEQFF	TGTGCCAGCAGACCCCTACAGGGGAGCTCCTACAATGAGCAGTTCTTC
TRBJ2-2	NA	TRBD2	TRBV7-2	CASSLFPPGTSVTGELFF	TGTGCCAGCAGCTTATTCCCCCCCGGGACTAGCGTTACCGGGGAGCTGTTTTTT
TRBJ1-1	once	TRBD1	TRBV11-1	CASSFQGGNTEAFF	TGTGCCAGCAGCTTCCAGGGGGGGAACACTGAAGCTTTCTTT
TRBJ2-5	NA	NA	TRBV7-2	CASSLARGQETQYF	TGTGCCAGCAGCTTAGCTAGGGGGCAAGAGACCCAGTACTTC
TRBJ1-2	NA	NA	TRBV19	CASSKPPKNYGYTF	TGTGCCAGTAGCAAACCTCCGAAGAACTATGGCTACACCTTC
TRBJ1-1	NA	NA	TRBV6-2/TRBV6-3	CASSRQVTEAFF	TGTGCCAGCAGCCGCCAGGTCACTGAAGCTTTCTTT
TRBJ1-6	NA	NA	TRBV18	CASSSGFYNSPLHF	TGTGCCAGCTCATCGGGATTCTATAATTCACCCCTCCACTTT
TRBJ2-2	NA	NA	TRBV21-1	CASTLTSGPAVGELFF	TGTGCCAGCACCTTGACTAGCGGGCCGGCCGTGGGGGAGCTGTTTTTT
TRBJ2-1	NA	NA	TRBV7-8	CASSAAGSVYPEQFF	TGTGCCAGCAGCGCGGCCGGGTCGGTTTACCCTGAGCAGTTCTTC
TRBJ1-4	NA	NA	TRBV3-1/TRBV3-2	CASSQGANEKLFF	TGTGCCAGCAGCCAAGGGGCGAATGAAAAACTGTTTTTT
TRBJ1-2	NA	NA	TRBV5-6	CASSEGDFNYGYTF	TGTGCCAGCAGCGAGGGCGACTTTAACTATGGCTACACCTTC
TRBJ2-5	NA	NA	TRBV2	CASRTQETQYF	TGTGCCAGCAGGACACAAGAGACCCAGTACTTC
TRBJ2-2	NA	TRBD2	TRBV6-5	CASANSGNSGELFF	TGTGCCAGCGCGAATAGCGGGAATAGCGGGGAGCTGTTTTTT
TRBJ1-2	NA	TRBD1	TRBV5-8	CASSLKDRGIGGYTF	TGTGCCAGCAGCTTGAAGGACAGGGGTATTGGCGGCTACACCTTC
TRBJ2-5	once	TRBD1	TRBV11-2	CASSPGQGQQETQYF	TGTGCCAGCAGTCCCGGACAGGGGCAACAAGAGACCCAGTACTTC
TRBJ2-3	NA	NA	TRBV5-4	CATQTGTDTQYF	TGTGCCACCCAGACTGGGACAGATACGCAGTATTTT
TRBJ2-7	once	TRBD2	TRBV19	CASTIASGPYEQYF	TGTGCCAGTACCATAGCTAGCGGGCCCTACGAGCAGTACTTC
TRBJ2-3	NA	TRBD2	TRBV7-2	CASSLTSGGADTQYF	TGTGCCAGCAGCTTAACTAGCGGGGGGGCAGATACGCAGTATTTT
TRBJ2-5	NA	NA	TRBV28	CAPRGGGETQYF	TGTGCCCCCCGAGGGGGGGGAGAGACCCAGTACTTC
TRBJ2-7	NA	NA	TRBV7-2	CASSLRASEISYEQYF	TGTGCCAGCAGCTTAAGGGCTAGTGAGATCTCGTACGAGCAGTACTTC
TRBJ2-7	NA	TRBD1	TRBV2	CASMEPDRGAYEQYF	TGTGCCAGCATGGAACCGGACAGGGGAGCCTACGAGCAGTACTTC
TRBJ1-2	NA	NA	TRBV4-3	CASSQEYRDYGYTF	TGCGCCAGCAGCCAAGAGTACAGGGACTATGGCTACACCTTC
TRBJ1-1	NA	NA	TRBV6-6	CASLGKEAFF	TGTGCCAGCCTGGGGAAGGAAGCTTTCTTT
TRBJ2-2	NA	NA	TRBV4-3	CASSQDRITGELFF	TGCGCCAGCAGCCAAGACCGAATTACCGGGGAGCTGTTTTTT
TRBJ2-5	NA	NA	TRBV18	CASSHQGSEETQYF	TGTGCCAGCTCCCACCAGGGGAGCGAAGAGACCCAGTACTTC
TRBJ2-2	few	TRBD2	TRBV2	CARSGGFNTGELFF	TGTGCCAGATCGGGGGGATTTAACACCGGGGAGCTGTTTTTT
TRBJ1-1	few	NA	TRBV6-2/TRBV6-3	CASSGAARTEAFF	TGTGCCAGCAGCGGGGCCGCGCGCACTGAAGCTTTCTTT
TRBJ2-2	NA	TRBD2	TRBV7-6	CASSSPSLTSGRTGELFF	TGTGCCAGCAGCTCTCCATCTCTGACTAGCGGGAGAACCGGGGAGCTGTTTTTT
TRBJ2-6	once	TRBD1	TRBV29-1	CSVADRGLGANVLTF	TGCAGCGTAGCTGACAGGGGGCTTGGGGCCAACGTCCTGACTTTC
TRBJ1-3	NA	TRBD1	TRBV19	CASSTDRAGSGNTIYF	TGTGCCAGTAGTACCGACAGGGCGGGCTCTGGAAACACCATATATTTT
TRBJ1-5	NA	TRBD1	TRBV7-9	CASSFAGTGAAYSNQPQHF	TGTGCCAGCAGCTTCGCCGGGACAGGGGCTGCTTATAGCAATCAGCCCCAGCATTTT
TRBJ2-1	NA	NA	TRBV5-4	CASRLKDTRSYNEQFF	TGTGCCAGCAGGTTAAAAGACACCCGCTCCTACAATGAGCAGTTCTTC
TRBJ2-3	NA	TRBD2	TRBV9	CASSVERSGGTDTQYF	TGTGCCAGCAGCGTAGAACGTAGCGGGGGCACAGATACGCAGTATTTT
TRBJ2-7	NA	NA	TRBV11-1	CASSPGLSADEQYF	TGTGCCAGCAGCCCGGGTCTTTCGGCGGACGAGCAGTACTTC
TRBJ1-6	NA	NA	TRBV7-2	CASSDRDKDSPLHF	TGTGCCAGCAGCGACCGGGACAAAGATTCACCCCTCCACTTT
TRBJ2-5	few	NA	TRBV5-1	CASSVSGLTGETQYF	TGCGCCAGCAGCGTATCGGGACTCACCGGGGAGACCCAGTACTTC
TRBJ1-5	NA	TRBD1	TRBV30	CAWSAPGQGGQPQHF	TGTGCCTGGAGTGCCCCGGGACAGGGAGGTCAGCCCCAGCATTTT
TRBJ2-7	NA	NA	TRBV28	CASRRNRELVYEQYF	TGTGCCAGCAGGCGTAATAGGGAGTTGGTCTACGAGCAGTACTTC
TRBJ2-3	NA	NA	TRBV6-2/TRBV6-3	CASSPVLGVTDTQYF	TGTGCCAGCAGCCCCGTCCTGGGGGTCACAGATACGCAGTATTTT
TRBJ1-1	NA	NA	TRBV7-9	CASSLVRSGGRHTEAFF	TGTGCCAGCAGCTTAGTTCGAAGTGGGGGGCGCCACACTGAAGCTTTCTTT
TRBJ1-4	few	TRBD1	TRBV27	CASSAGTGSEKLFF	TGTGCCAGCAGTGCCGGGACAGGGAGTGAAAAACTGTTTTTT
TRBJ1-6	medium-sized	TRBD1	TRBV7-9	CASDSQAGGQTPLHF	TGTGCCAGCGACAGTCAGGCAGGGGGTCAGACACCCCTCCACTTT
TRBJ2-3	NA	NA	TRBV28	CASSLRRGGTDTQYF	TGTGCCAGCAGTTTGAGGAGGGGTGGGACAGATACGCAGTATTTT
TRBJ2-2	NA	NA	TRBV5-6	CASSPTHQAANTGELFF	TGTGCCAGCAGTCCCACCCACCAGGCGGCGAACACCGGGGAGCTGTTTTTT
TRBJ1-6	NA	NA	TRBV14	CASSQEFDSPLHF	TGTGCCAGCAGCCAAGAATTTGACTCACCCCTCCACTTT
TRBJ2-1	NA	NA	TRBV19	CASTTDSSYNEQFF	TGTGCCAGTACAACGGATAGCTCCTACAATGAGCAGTTCTTC
TRBJ1-6	NA	TRBD1	TRBV18	CASSPLIQGADSPLHF	TGTGCCAGCTCACCACTTATACAGGGGGCAGATTCACCCCTCCACTTT
TRBJ1-2	NA	NA	TRBV27	CASSLGTGPFYGYTF	TGTGCCAGCAGTCTCGGCACAGGCCCATTCTATGGCTACACCTTC
TRBJ2-1	NA	NA	TRBV9	CASSAQGNAYNEQFF	TGTGCCAGCAGCGCCCAGGGCAATGCCTACAATGAGCAGTTCTTC
TRBJ1-3	NA	NA	TRBV12-3/TRBV12-4	CATGDQSGNTIYF	TGTGCCACAGGAGATCAATCTGGAAACACCATATATTTT
TRBJ2-6	NA	NA	TRBV5-1	CASSLLGGSNVLTF	TGCGCCAGCAGCTTGTTGGGTGGGTCCAACGTCCTGACTTTC
TRBJ1-3	NA	TRBD1	TRBV7-2	CASSHARGRFSGNTIYF	TGTGCCAGCAGCCACGCCAGGGGGCGCTTCTCTGGAAACACCATATATTTT
TRBJ2-1	once	NA	TRBV7-2	CASSLEGWDEQFF	TGTGCCAGCAGCTTAGAGGGGTGGGATGAGCAGTTCTTC
TRBJ1-4	NA	TRBD1	TRBV18	CASSPTKGAGEKLFF	TGTGCCAGCTCACCAACGAAGGGGGCTGGGGAAAAACTGTTTTTT
TRBJ1-2	NA	NA	TRBV5-8	CASSLRGLGYGYTF	TGTGCCAGCAGCTTGAGGGGTCTAGGCTATGGCTACACCTTC